This T cell receptor (beta chain) was retrieved from a study of T cells in Graves' hyperthyroidism and ophthalmopathy. Template material for amplifying TCR beta CDR3 regions consisted of RNA transcripts. Primed by the HTBI set, a first-round RT-PCR was run on the TCR CDR3. TCRdb fed the multiplex PCR reads into MiXCR, producing one record per CDR3 protein. The sample carries about 560,000 distinct CDR3 sequences, about 15% recorded once. From less than 13 ml of fresh peripheral blood, PBMCs were isolated. This clonotype occurred many times. As yet, its antigen is unknown. The study's findings and limits: The majority of expanded thyroid clonotypes above 0.001 also appeared in blood.

The V end was cut by 8 bases, the J end by 0 bases, with 14 bases between. This CDR3 spans 15 amino acids. Germline-derived CDR1 and CDR2 are SGHTA and FQGTGA. The clonotype was recovered from a woman aged 40 to 55 with Graves' hyperthyroidism. Material for sequencing was blood. The J gene is TRBJ2-1, the V gene TRBV7-3, with D unclear. CDR3 sequence: CASRLDSSSYNEQFF. CDR3 nucleotides: TGTGCCAGCCGCCTAGATTCAAGCTCCTACAATGAGCAGTTCTTC.